This TCR beta chain was found in a study of OX40 agonist ivuxolimab in advanced cancers. Study-level information: Hepatocellular carcinoma, melanoma, renal cell or head and neck cancer affected the dose-escalation patients. With a range of roughly 20 to 79, age averaged about 59 years, and about 80% were male. Findings and caveats of the study: In general, CD8+ T cells held more expanded clones than CD4+ did, on average.

Germline V gene sequence: CDR1 MGHDK, CDR2 SYGVNS. The V and J ends lost 10 bases and 1 base respectively, with 8 bases between them. The CDR3 spans 12 residues. Profiled with immunoSEQ multiplex PCR; TCRdb holds only in-frame clones, not every one. In the table there are about 81,000 clones, more than 75% of which are singletons. As concerns this clone: What it binds is unknown.

The starting material was CD4+ or CD8+ T cells sorted from blood, obtained in a trial of the OX40 agonist ivuxolimab. This clonotype was obtained from an adult with an advanced solid tumor such as melanoma, head and neck, liver or kidney cancer. The gene calls are TRBV25-1 and TRBJ1-3, with D uncertain. The CDR3 here is CAIETSGNTIYF. CDR3 in DNA: TGTGCCATCGAGACATCTGGAAACACCATATATTTT.